Listed below are T cell receptor beta chains from one sample, sequenced in a study of T cells in Graves' hyperthyroidism and ophthalmopathy. MiXCR, applied by TCRdb to the multiplex PCR reads, yields one record per CDR3 protein. This sample has about 840,000 distinct CDR3 sequences, with 38% found just once. Sequenced material: blood. The receptors shown here come from a man between 18 and 35 years old with Graves' hyperthyroidism. Both conserved end residues are part of each CDR3. Each record gives: D gene, clone size, J gene, V gene, CDR3 protein, CDR3 DNA. The D gene is left open where the match is weak. Clone sizes are given selectively: once, few, many, or a class where the clone is expanded.

>NA|many|TRBJ1-1|TRBV7-3
CASRADSHTEAFF
TGTGCCAGCAGGGCGGACAGCCACACTGAAGCTTTCTTT
>NA|NA|TRBJ1-2|TRBV6-6
CASSYAGNYGYTF
TGTGCCAGCAGTTATGCAGGGAACTATGGCTACACCTTC
>TRBD1|many|TRBJ1-6|TRBV7-9
CASSLAQGAMNSPLHF
TGTGCCAGCAGCTTAGCCCAGGGGGCGATGAATTCACCCCTCCACTTT
>NA|many|TRBJ1-5|TRBV24-1
CATSVGGSDQPQHF
TGTGCCACCAGTGTCGGGGGCTCTGATCAGCCCCAGCATTTT
>NA|NA|TRBJ1-1|TRBV12-3/TRBV12-4
CASSPGRAVTEAFF
TGTGCCAGCAGTCCTGGACGGGCCGTAACTGAAGCTTTCTTT
>NA|NA|TRBJ1-5|TRBV10-3
CAISVDRRDQPQHF
TGTGCCATCAGTGTAGACAGGCGGGATCAGCCCCAGCATTTT
>TRBD1|NA|TRBJ1-2|TRBV5-1
CASSLAGQGVSYTF
TGCGCCAGCAGCTTGGCAGGACAGGGGGTGAGCTACACCTTC
>NA|few|TRBJ1-2|TRBV20-1
CSALRPSGVDYTF
TGCAGTGCTCTAAGACCCTCCGGAGTAGACTACACCTTC
>TRBD1|NA|TRBJ2-3|TRBV20-1
CSAWTGGTDTQYF
TGCAGTGCCTGGACAGGGGGCACAGATACGCAGTATTTT
>NA|once|TRBJ2-7|TRBV5-1
CASSRLAGADYEQYF
TGCGCCAGCAGCCGGCTTGCAGGGGCGGACTACGAGCAGTACTTC
>NA|NA|TRBJ1-6|TRBV6-5
CASSPGPRRGPLHF
TGTGCCAGCAGCCCCGGGCCTCGCCGGGGACCCCTCCACTTT
>NA|NA|TRBJ2-5|TRBV10-3
CATDDGVDQPQYF
TGTGCCACCGACGACGGGGTTGATCAGCCCCAGTACTTC
>NA|many|TRBJ2-7|TRBV7-6
CASSLPDPDCEQYF
TGTGCCAGCAGCCTCCCGGACCCCGATTGTGAGCAGTACTTC
>NA|many|TRBJ2-7|TRBV10-3
CAISYGGSTYEQYF
TGTGCCATCAGTTACGGCGGTTCGACCTACGAGCAGTACTTC
>TRBD1|few|TRBJ1-2|TRBV29-1
CSVEDVPGQVPYGYTF
TGCAGCGTTGAAGATGTCCCGGGACAGGTACCCTATGGCTACACCTTC
>TRBD1|NA|TRBJ2-7|TRBV10-3
CAISVDRDYEQYF
TGTGCCATCAGTGTAGACAGGGACTACGAGCAGTACTTC
>NA|many|TRBJ1-1|TRBV19
CASSNLRQTNTEAFF
TGTGCCAGTAGTAACCTACGACAGACGAACACTGAAGCTTTCTTT
>NA|NA|TRBJ1-1|TRBV25-1
CAISYSPDAAFF
TGTGCCATCAGTTACTCACCGGACGCGGCTTTCTTT
>NA|many|TRBJ2-5|TRBV15
CATSRDFGGSETQYF
TGTGCCACCAGCAGAGATTTTGGGGGTTCAGAGACCCAGTACTTC
>NA|many|TRBJ1-1|TRBV19
CASSILAENTEAFF
TGTGCCAGTAGTATTTTGGCGGAGAACACTGAAGCTTTCTTT
>TRBD2|NA|TRBJ2-5|TRBV10-2
CASSHAPGLAGELQETQYF
TGCGCCAGCAGCCACGCCCCGGGACTAGCGGGGGAATTACAAGAGACCCAGTACTTC
>NA|NA|TRBJ2-7|TRBV20-1
CSARVPAGLNEQYF
TGCAGTGCTAGAGTCCCCGCAGGGTTAAACGAGCAGTACTTC
>NA|many|TRBJ2-7|TRBV7-6
CASSPGPRSYEQYF
TGTGCCAGCAGCCCGGGACCCAGATCGTACGAGCAGTACTTC
>NA|NA|TRBJ2-7|TRBV20-1
CSARVLQYEQYF
TGCAGTGCTAGAGTACTCCAATACGAGCAGTACTTC
>NA|NA|TRBJ1-2|TRBV11-2
CASSGQGGRNYGYTF
TGTGCCAGCAGCGGTCAGGGTGGACGGAACTATGGCTACACCTTC
>NA|NA|TRBJ2-7|TRBV20-1
CSARTTVSYEQYF
TGCAGTGCTAGGACGACAGTTTCCTACGAGCAGTACTTC
>NA|many|TRBJ1-4|TRBV29-1
CSAQRGVNEKLFF
TGCAGCGCCCAGAGGGGAGTTAATGAAAAACTGTTTTTT
>NA|NA|TRBJ1-4|TRBV15
CATSPTANTEKLFF
TGTGCCACCAGCCCGACAGCCAACACTGAAAAACTGTTTTTT
>TRBD1|many|TRBJ1-6|TRBV7-9
CASSPGQGDSPLHF
TGTGCCAGCAGCCCGGGACAGGGGGACTCACCCCTCCACTTT
>NA|many|TRBJ1-1|TRBV19
CASMGILNTEAFF
TGTGCCTCCATGGGCATTCTGAACACTGAAGCTTTCTTT
>NA|NA|TRBJ1-2|TRBV7-2
CASSLSIGQPNYGYTF
TGTGCCAGCAGCTTATCGATCGGGCAGCCGAACTATGGCTACACCTTC
>TRBD2|NA|TRBJ2-2|TRBV6-5
CASSYSGLAGRTGELFF
TGTGCCAGCAGCTACAGCGGACTAGCGGGAAGGACCGGGGAGCTGTTTTTT
>NA|many|TRBJ2-7|TRBV5-1
CASSVRDGYEQYF
TGCGCCAGCAGCGTCCGGGACGGTTACGAGCAGTACTTC
>NA|many|TRBJ1-4|TRBV19
CASSITNRVGEKLFF
TGTGCCAGTAGTATCACGAACAGAGTAGGCGAAAAACTGTTTTTT
>TRBD1|NA|TRBJ1-5|TRBV6-5
CASSYSILGQGARSNQPQHF
TGTGCCAGCAGTTACTCTATCTTGGGACAGGGGGCAAGGAGCAATCAGCCCCAGCATTTT
>NA|few|TRBJ1-1|TRBV7-2
CASSPGGVRNTEAFF
TGTGCCAGCAGCCCTGGGGGGGTACGGAACACTGAAGCTTTCTTT
>NA|many|TRBJ1-1|TRBV19
CASSMAGLGTEAFF
TGTGCCAGTAGTATGGCGGGTCTGGGCACTGAAGCTTTCTTT
>NA|many|TRBJ1-1|TRBV9
CASSGREANTEAFF
TGTGCCAGCAGCGGGCGGGAGGCGAACACTGAAGCTTTCTTT
>TRBD1|NA|TRBJ1-5|TRBV10-3
CASRDRPYSNQPQHF
TGTGCCAGCAGGGACAGGCCTTATAGCAATCAGCCCCAGCATTTT
>TRBD2|NA|TRBJ2-3|TRBV29-1
CSVSFGGSTDTQYF
TGCAGCGTCTCCTTTGGCGGGAGTACAGATACGCAGTATTTT
>TRBD1|many|TRBJ1-1|TRBV19
CASSSSGTGYTEAFF
TGTGCCAGTAGTTCCTCCGGGACAGGGTACACTGAAGCTTTCTTT
>TRBD1|NA|TRBJ2-7|TRBV7-2
CAWSVLGTGGDEQYF
TGTGCCTGGAGTGTACTGGGGACAGGGGGCGACGAGCAGTACTTC
>NA|NA|TRBJ2-3|TRBV20-1
CSARGVDTQYF
TGCAGTGCTAGAGGAGTAGATACGCAGTATTTT
>NA|NA|TRBJ1-1|TRBV20-1
CSARVGRTLKTEAFF
TGCAGTGCTAGAGTAGGGCGTACGCTGAAGACTGAAGCTTTCTTT
>NA|few|TRBJ2-2|TRBV20-1
CSASPGGGTGELFF
TGCAGTGCTTCCCCGGGGGGCGGCACCGGGGAGCTGTTTTTT
>TRBD1|NA|TRBJ1-4|TRBV5-1
CASSTGQGAPGEKLFF
TGCGCCAGCAGCACGGGACAGGGGGCGCCGGGTGAAAAACTGTTTTTT
>NA|many|TRBJ1-5|TRBV7-8
CASSLGLWGDNQPQHF
TGTGCCAGCAGCTTAGGGCTCTGGGGAGACAATCAGCCCCAGCATTTT
>TRBD1|NA|TRBJ2-6|TRBV29-1
CSAGTGESGANVLTF
TGCAGCGCCGGGACAGGCGAGTCTGGGGCCAACGTCCTGACTTTC
>NA|many|TRBJ2-5|TRBV2
CASTQETQYF
TGTGCCAGCACTCAAGAGACCCAGTACTTC
>NA|few|TRBJ1-2|TRBV29-1
CSVEVKDTGGYTF
TGCAGCGTTGAAGTGAAAGATACGGGTGGCTACACCTTC
>TRBD1|few|TRBJ2-7|TRBV7-9
CASSSAGAGDRSYEQYF
TGTGCCAGCAGCTCGGCTGGGGCAGGGGACAGGAGCTACGAGCAGTACTTC
>NA|many|TRBJ2-7|TRBV10-3
CAISRDTYEQYF
TGTGCCATCAGCCGGGACACCTACGAGCAGTACTTC
>TRBD1|NA|TRBJ2-2|TRBV7-8
CACSVAGTGSGELFF
TGTGCCTGCAGCGTGGCCGGGACAGGGTCCGGTGAGCTGTTTTTT
>TRBD1|NA|TRBJ1-2|TRBV10-3
CASAQGNYGYTF
TGTGCCAGTGCACAGGGGAACTATGGCTACACCTTC
>NA|many|TRBJ2-7|TRBV6-5
CASSYSWHPYEQYF
TGTGCCAGCAGTTACTCGTGGCACCCCTACGAGCAGTACTTC
>NA|NA|TRBJ1-1|TRBV25-1
CASRLSSQSHEAFF
TGTGCCAGCAGGCTCTCGTCACAGTCACATGAAGCTTTCTTT
>NA|NA|TRBJ2-7|TRBV7-6
CASTSEPQPVYEQYF
TGTGCCAGCACCTCCGAGCCCCAGCCAGTCTACGAGCAGTACTTC
>NA|NA|TRBJ1-2|TRBV29-1
CSLDSANYGYTF
TGCAGCTTGGACAGTGCTAACTATGGCTACACCTTC
>NA|NA|TRBJ1-1|TRBV6-5
CASSYAYAGNTEAFF
TGTGCCAGCAGTTACGCCTACGCAGGGAACACTGAAGCTTTCTTT
>NA|NA|TRBJ1-6|TRBV2
CASSGIAGRNSPLHF
TGTGCCAGCAGTGGTATAGCGGGGCGGAATTCACCCCTCCACTTT